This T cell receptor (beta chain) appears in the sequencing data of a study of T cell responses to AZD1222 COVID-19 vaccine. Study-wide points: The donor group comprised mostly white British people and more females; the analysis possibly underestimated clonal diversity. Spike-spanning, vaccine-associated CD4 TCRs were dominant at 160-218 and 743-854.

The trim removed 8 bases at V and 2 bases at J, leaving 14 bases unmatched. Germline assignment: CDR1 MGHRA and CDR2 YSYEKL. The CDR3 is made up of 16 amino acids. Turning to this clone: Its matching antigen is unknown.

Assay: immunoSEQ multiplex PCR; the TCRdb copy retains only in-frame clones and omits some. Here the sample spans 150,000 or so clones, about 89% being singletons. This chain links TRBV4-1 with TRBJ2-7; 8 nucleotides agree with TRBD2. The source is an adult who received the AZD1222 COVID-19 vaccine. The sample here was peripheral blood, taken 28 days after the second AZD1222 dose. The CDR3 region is CASGTLLGGVTYEQYF. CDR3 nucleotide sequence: TGCGCCAGCGGAACCCTCCTCGGGGGGGTAACCTACGAGCAGTACTTC.